The rows below give T cell receptor beta chains drawn from one sample of a study of circulating CD8 cells and anti-PD-1 response in melanoma. Each CDR3 protein is one row after TCRdb ran MiXCR on the reads. The table includes about 1,700 distinct CDR3 sequences, around 7% detected once. Sequencing used CD8+ T cells from PBMCs, obtained at baseline or after one month of anti-PD-1 therapy (not recorded which). Every receptor here comes from a human donor with melanoma. Both conserved end residues are part of each CDR3. D genes are given only for firm matches.

cdr3_length v_call d_call cdr3_aa
13 TRBV9 TRBD1 CASSGGQGHEQFF
14 TRBV24-1 TRBD1 CATSDSDRDQPQHF
17 TRBV19 TRBD1 CASSPYSTGGNSYEQYF
17 TRBV5-5 . CASSLSPPGKSDQPQHF
13 TRBV27 . CASRPRVRDGYTF
14 TRBV7-6 . CASSSRAASQPQHF
16 TRBV29-1 . CSVSLPGLVVNTEAFF
14 TRBV6-4 . CASSPTDSSYEQYF
17 TRBV2 . CASSGIRGQNSNQPQHF
13 TRBV2 . CAREGGSYNEQFF
16 TRBV27 . CASGYPRPAAYNEQFF
14 TRBV19 . CASRSTRGPYEQYF
13 TRBV28 . CASSLFLQGEQYF
15 TRBV2 . CASPEGEGSYNEQFF
11 TRBV29-1 . CSVGGSAEAFF
15 TRBV4-3 . CASSQEPQDSYEQYF
14 TRBV28 . CASTEGTIYNEQFF
13 TRBV19 . CASTSGDPYEQYF
17 TRBV27 TRBD2 CASSFPTLSGGTYEQYF
14 TRBV27 TRBD1 CASSPDRGQGPQHF
15 TRBV30 TRBD2 CAWTYSGTASYEQYF
15 TRBV29-1 . CSVEGIPSSYNEQFF
16 TRBV21-1 . CASRVIIAGGPHTQYF
15 TRBV10-3 TRBD1 CAISESLGGGDEQYF
11 TRBV5-6 . CASSLGRTQYF
12 TRBV7-3 TRBD1 CASGTGNTEAFF
14 TRBV30 TRBD1 CACTGGYSNQPQHF
12 TRBV25-1 . CASSSDRNTQYF
15 TRBV28 . CASSVATVNYNEQFF
18 TRBV23-1 TRBD2 CASSRAVWTSGSSYEQYF
13 TRBV2 . CASSERWADEQFF
14 TRBV20-1 . CSARPEPANTEAFF
17 TRBV20-1 TRBD2 CSASSGTSIRVGDTQYF
12 TRBV23-1 TRBD2 CASSRTRNEQYF
19 TRBV24-1 TRBD1 CATSSIGTGTMTNTGELFF
12 TRBV19 . CASSIGRTEAFF
13 TRBV27 . CASRGDTSYEQYF
15 TRBV27 . CASSLLYNTWGEAFF
10 TRBV19 . CASGASEQFF
12 TRBV7-2 . CASSLGVYEQYF